This T cell receptor (beta chain) came from a study of blood T cell repertoires in COVID-19. Study-wide background: Collection of acute and convalescent COVID-19 samples took place in the United States, Italy and Spain. From T cells, B-cell-depleted T cells, or PBMCs came the material, which was cDNA or gDNA.

Source study methods: Amplification of reference gene primers was used by the study to estimate nucleated cell counts. The table came from immunoSEQ multiplex PCR; TCRdb's copy has only in-frame clones and leaves some out. D and trimming were read from the DNA, whereas the V and J calls and clone size are those reported in that table. The sample comprises approximately 98,000 clones, about 85% of which are singletons, and about 10% rests with the top ten. This clone showed up just once. CDR1 is MNHEY, CDR2 SVGAGI, per germline. The CDR3 runs 15 residues. V lost 4 bases and J lost 0, with 10 bases in between.

This TCR was sampled from an elderly woman with acute or convalescent COVID-19. The specimen was peripheral blood. This chain connects TRBV6-5 to TRBJ1-3; D not certain. CDR3 sequence (DNA): TGTGCCAGCAGTTCCTTAGATAACTCTGGAAACACCATATATTTT. This encodes CASSSLDNSGNTIYF.